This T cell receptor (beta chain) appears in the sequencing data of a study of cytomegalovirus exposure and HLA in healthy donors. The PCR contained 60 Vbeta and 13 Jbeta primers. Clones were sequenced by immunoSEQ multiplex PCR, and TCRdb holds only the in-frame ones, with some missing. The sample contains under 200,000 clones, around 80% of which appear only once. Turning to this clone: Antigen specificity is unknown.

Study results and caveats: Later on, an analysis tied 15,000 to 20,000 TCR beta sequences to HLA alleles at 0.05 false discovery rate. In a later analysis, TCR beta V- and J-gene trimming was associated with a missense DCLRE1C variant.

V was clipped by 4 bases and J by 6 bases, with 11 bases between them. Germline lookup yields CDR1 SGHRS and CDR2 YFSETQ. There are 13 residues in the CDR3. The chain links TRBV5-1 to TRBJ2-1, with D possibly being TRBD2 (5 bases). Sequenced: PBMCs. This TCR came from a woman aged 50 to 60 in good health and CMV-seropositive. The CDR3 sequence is CASSLRLSNEQFF. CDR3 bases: TGCGCCAGCAGCCTCCGACTATCCAATGAGCAGTTCTTC.